This T cell receptor (beta chain) was observed in a study of beta chain features in type 1 diabetes. General observations from the study: All four CD4+ subsets of Type 1 diabetes patients contained TCRB CDR3s that were moderately but significantly shorter. Because the template was cDNA, high-expressing cells might be over-represented. The naive, central memory and Treg TCRB repertoires looked more alike in patients than they did in healthy donors.

A note on this clone: Its antigen is undetermined.

Once sorted, every population was more than 98% pure. Looked up from germline, CDR1 is GTSNPN and CDR2 is SVGIG (reference sequence). The CDR3 contains 16 residues. Germline trimming cut 2 bases from V and 4 bases from J; bases unmatched to any gene: 11. Sequenced material consisted of expressed TCRB transcripts (all of the isolated RNA was reverse transcribed). The method was immunoSEQ multiplex PCR; TCRdb's version includes in-frame clones alone and lacks a portion of them. This sample carries 280,000 or so clones, 15% of them seen once, and the ten largest clones take roughly 0.015%. The sample consisted of naive CD4+ T cells from blood. The chain is built from TRBV30 and TRBJ2-3; 8 bases are a match to TRBD1. The sequence derives from a young man with type 1 diabetes. CDR3 sequence reads: CAWSPGTGAFSDTQYF. The CDR3 DNA follows: TGTGCCTGGAGTCCGGGGACAGGAGCCTTTTCAGATACGCAGTATTTT.